Included here is one T cell receptor (beta chain) sequence, with context. The data were taken from a study of patients and donors after allogeneic stem cell transplantation. TCRdb re-called the RT-PCR reads with MiXCR, one entry per CDR3 protein. Counted here are 800,000 to 1,000,000 distinct CDR3 sequences, 15% to 20% occurring once; the ten biggest clones make up approximately 5.9%. The sequencing sample was made of blood, either unsorted or a sorted T cell fraction (not recorded which). The source is a human donor who was either an allogeneic HSCT recipient or a stem cell or donor lymphocyte infusion donor (not recorded which). It is not recorded whose cells these are; they may come from a transplant donor.

This CDR3 reads CASSQQVYYGYTF. The CDR3 region has the DNA TGTGCCAGCAGCCAACAGGTATACTATGGCTACACCTTC. V is TRBV3-1 and J is TRBJ1-2, with no clear D. With 2 bases removed from V and 3 bases from J, the gap between germline ends came to 7 bases. Germline CDR1 is LGHDT and CDR2 is YNNKEL (reference sequence). The CDR3 runs to 13 residues.